This TCR beta chain was found in a study of read filtering for tumor transcriptome and immune sequencing. For the study at large: Roughly 8 patients were R-ISS I, about 16 were R-ISS II, over 5 were R-ISS III.

The germline CDR1 and CDR2 sequences are MNHNS and SASEGT. V was clipped by 3 bases and J by 4 bases, with 7 bases between them. The CDR3 covers 13 residues. Molecular barcoded adaptors covering alpha/delta and beta/gamma chains were used on approximately 400 ng RNA. TCRdb reprocessed the reads with MiXCR, giving one entry per CDR3 protein. The table lists 130,000 or so distinct CDR3 sequences, about 13% of them singletons. Ten or more counts support this clonotype. The chain couples TRBV6-1 to TRBJ1-5; D possibly corresponds to TRBD1 (5 bases). The receptor's source is a donor aged 40 or over with multiple myeloma. Material: a population of CD138-negative cells sorted from bone marrow. CDR3 in amino acids: CASSDGGNQPQHF. The CDR3 DNA follows: TGTGCCAGCAGTGACGGGGGGAATCAGCCCCAGCATTTT.